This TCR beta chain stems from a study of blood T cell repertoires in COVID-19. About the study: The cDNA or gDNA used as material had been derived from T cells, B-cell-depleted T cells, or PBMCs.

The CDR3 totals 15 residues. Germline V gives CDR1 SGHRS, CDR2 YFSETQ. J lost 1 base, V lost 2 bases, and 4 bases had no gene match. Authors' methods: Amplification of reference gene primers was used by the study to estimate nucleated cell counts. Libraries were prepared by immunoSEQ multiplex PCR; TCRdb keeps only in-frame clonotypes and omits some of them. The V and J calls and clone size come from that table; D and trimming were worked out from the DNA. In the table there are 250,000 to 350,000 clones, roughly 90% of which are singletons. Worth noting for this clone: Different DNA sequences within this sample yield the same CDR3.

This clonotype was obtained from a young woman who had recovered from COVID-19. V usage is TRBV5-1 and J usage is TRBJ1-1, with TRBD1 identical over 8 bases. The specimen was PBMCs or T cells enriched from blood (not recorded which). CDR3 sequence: CASSFGTGENTEAFF. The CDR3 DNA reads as TGCGCCAGCAGCTTCGGGACAGGAGAGAACACTGAAGCTTTCTTT.